Given below is one T cell receptor (beta chain) in context. Its specificity is not known. Germline V CDR1 and CDR2: MGHRA, YSYEKL. The CDR3 totals 14 residues. V lost 0 bases and J lost 7, with 11 bases in between. Some clones are missing from TCRdb's copy, which holds only in-frame ones; the method was immunoSEQ multiplex PCR. Among 20,000 to 30,000 clones listed, around 85% were seen once. This sample is drawn from a study of T cells in narcolepsy. Study summary: Donors had narcolepsy type 1 or type 2, or were healthy controls. The study, taken as a whole, reports: In some patient and control memory CD4+ samples, autoreactive clones were absent. Blood of same and different patients, but not healthy controls, reportedly held recurring autoreactive clonotypes. Comparing one patient's CSF and blood CD4+ clonotypes highlighted HCRT- and TRIB2-specific autoreactive clonotypes.

The TCR originated in a human donor with narcolepsy. The rearrangement uses TRBV4-1 and TRBJ2-3; D not resolved. What was sequenced was CD45RA- memory CD4+ T cells from PBMCs. The CDR3 DNA follows: TGCGCCAGCAGCCAAGAAAGGCAGGTCAATACGCAGTATTTT. Amino acid sequence: CASSQERQVNTQYF.